These 29 T cell receptor beta chains originate from one sample sequenced in a study of identical twins. Each CDR3 protein is one row after TCRdb ran MiXCR on the 5' RACE reads. The data show approximately 530,000 distinct CDR3 sequences, around 24% seen once. The same data also contributed to another study, on yellow fever vaccine responses in identical twins.

Sequences were obtained from CD4+ T cells sorted from blood. Every receptor here comes from a woman younger than 35 in good health.

This chain joins TRBV15 and TRBJ2-3; D unresolved. In germline, CDR1 is LNHNV, CDR2 YYDKDF (reference sequence). Trimming removed 6 bases at V and 8 bases at J, with 18 bases between. There are 14 residues in the CDR3. In DNA, the CDR3 is TGTGCCACCAGTAAGAATCAAGGAGACGGTACGCAGTATTTT. Amino acids: CATSKNQGDGTQYF.

V usage is TRBV12-3 or TRBV12-4 and J usage is TRBJ2-3; 10 nucleotides match TRBD1. The J segment lost 1 base and the V segment lost 7 bases, leaving 2 bases of the junction unmatched. The CDR3 runs 14 residues. The CDR3 reads CASNGQGGTDTQYF. The CDR3 region has the DNA TGTGCCAGCAATGGACAGGGGGGCACAGATACGCAGTATTTT.

This clonotype occurred many times. The chain combines TRBV4-1 with TRBJ1-6, with TRBD1 matching over 7 bases. J lost 9 bases, V lost 0 bases, and 5 bases had no gene match. The germline V gene has CDR1 MGHRA and CDR2 YSYEKL. The CDR3 length is 15 residues. CDR3 DNA: TGCGCCAGCAGCCAAGATAACAGGGGAAGTTCACCCCTCCACTTT. Its translation is CASSQDNRGSSPLHF.

This rearrangement joins TRBV2 to TRBJ1-4; 7 bases are a match to TRBD1. Germline trimming cut 3 bases from V and 7 bases from J; bases unmatched to any gene: 5. There are 14 residues in the CDR3. CDR1 and CDR2 (germline): SNHLY, FYNNEI. CDR3 sequence reads: CASSDGTEGEKLFF. CDR3 sequence (DNA): TGTGCCAGCAGTGATGGGACAGAGGGTGAAAAACTGTTTTTT.

The chain has TRBV12-3 or TRBV12-4 and TRBJ2-7; D gene uncertain. CDR3 length: 12 residues. Trimming shortened V by 4 bases and J by 7 bases, and 11 bases separated the two germline ends. Written as DNA, the CDR3 is TGTGCCAGCAGTTGGGCCCCAACGGAGCAGTACTTC. Translating gives CASSWAPTEQYF.

This chain connects TRBV5-1 to TRBJ2-1, with 12 bases lining up with TRBD2. Germline loops: CDR1 SGHRS, CDR2 YFSETQ. The CDR3 loop spans 17 amino acids. V lost 6 bases, J lost 3 bases, and 10 bases stayed unmatched. The CDR3 region has the DNA TGCGCCAGCACCCTGTTTCCTAGCGGGAGGGACTACAATGAGCAGTTCTTC. Its protein is CASTLFPSGRDYNEQFF. The full variable domain, in which reference TRBV5-1 and TRBJ2-1 provide the parts outside the CDR3, is KAGVTQTPRYLIKTRGQQVTLSCSPISGHRSVSWYQQTPGQGLQFLFEYFSETQRNKGNFPGRFSGRQFSNSRSEMNVSTLELGDSALYLCASTLFPSGRDYNEQFFGPGTRLTVL.

This clonotype showed up just once. In DNA, the CDR3 is TGTGCCAGCAGCGGCCGGGGACTAGCGGGGCAAGAGACCCAGTACTTC. Residues: CASSGRGLAGQETQYF. This chain connects TRBV11-2 to TRBJ2-5, with TRBD2 matching 13 bases. CDR3 size: 16 residues. Germline CDR1 SGHAT, CDR2 FQNNGV. The V segment lost 5 bases and the J segment 2 bases; nucleotides outside the gene matches: 5.

V usage is TRBV6-5 and J usage is TRBJ1-5, with D hard to call. V lost 0 bases to trimming and J lost 5 bases, with 11 bases between them. The CDR3 loop spans 15 amino acids. Germline loops: CDR1 MNHEY, CDR2 SVGAGI. In nucleotides, the CDR3 is TGTGCCAGCAGTTACTCGTCGCTGGGTTATCAGCCCCAGCATTTT. Its translation is CASSYSSLGYQPQHF.

V is TRBV7-9 and J is TRBJ2-3; D may be TRBD2 (6 bases). The germline V gene encodes CDR1 SEHNR and CDR2 FQNEAQ (reference sequence). This CDR3 has 16 residues. Between the trimmed V and J ends, which lost 5 bases and 6 bases, there was a span of 21 bases. CDR3 bases: TGTGCCAGCAGCCCCCGGGGGAGCGGGCTCGGGGATACGCAGTATTTT. It specifies CASSPRGSGLGDTQYF.

A few counts support this clonotype. The V call is TRBV12-3 or TRBV12-4, the J call TRBJ2-3; tentatively, D is TRBD1 (5 bases). V was pared by 7 bases and J by 0 bases, with 14 bases between. The CDR3 covers 15 residues. The CDR3 coding sequence is TGTGCCAGCACCAGTGTTGGGGCTAGCACAGATACGCAGTATTTT. Protein sequence: CASTSVGASTDTQYF.

This rearrangement joins TRBV7-9 to TRBJ2-7; no clear D. Germline CDR1 is SEHNR and CDR2 is FQNEAQ (reference sequence). This CDR3 is built from 12 residues. The V and J ends lost 5 bases and 2 bases respectively, with 7 bases between them. The DNA for the CDR3 is TGTGCCAGCAGCCAAGGTGCCTACGAGCAGTACGTC. As protein: CASSQGAYEQYV.

This rearrangement joins TRBV12-3 or TRBV12-4 to TRBJ2-7, with 11 bases lining up with TRBD2. V lost 2 bases and J lost 6; bases outside the gene matches: 6. The CDR3 loop spans 15 amino acids. This CDR3 is CASSLLLAGVREQYF. In DNA form, the CDR3 reads TGTGCCAGCAGTTTACTACTAGCGGGAGTCCGCGAGCAGTACTTC.

There are a few counts of this clonotype. The chain has TRBV12-3 or TRBV12-4 and TRBJ2-1; tentatively, D is TRBD2 (6 bases). V dropped 1 base and J dropped 4 bases, with 11 bases sitting between them. The CDR3 runs 15 residues. This chain's CDR3 is CASSLVRDRYNEQFF. The CDR3 nucleotides read TGTGCCAGCAGTTTAGTGCGGGACCGGTACAATGAGCAGTTCTTC.

The table lists this clonotype with a few counts. The rearrangement joins TRBV29-1 to TRBJ2-2; maybe TRBD2 (5 bases). The germline V and J ends were trimmed by 0 bases and 3 bases, with 11 bases remaining between them. CDR3 length: 15 amino acids. In germline, CDR1 is SQVTM, CDR2 ANQGSEA. Here the CDR3 reads CSVEDLRGYTGELFF. In DNA, the CDR3 is TGCAGCGTTGAAGATCTTCGGGGATACACCGGGGAGCTGTTTTTT.

This clonotype was seen just once. The chain couples TRBV2 to TRBJ1-1; possible D gene TRBD1, 6 bases. V was cut by 10 bases and J by 0 bases, with 9 bases left in between. The length of the CDR3 is 12 residues. The germline gives CDR1 SNHLY, CDR2 FYNNEI. The CDR3 sequence: CANTGLNTEAFF. CDR3 in DNA: TGTGCCAATACAGGGTTGAACACTGAAGCTTTCTTT.

This chain joins TRBV10-3 and TRBJ2-3; TRBD2 matches 7 bases. This CDR3 spans 14 amino acids. V dropped 6 bases and J dropped 0; count of bases not matched to a gene: 3. CDR1 and CDR2 from the germline V gene are ENHRY and SYGVKD. CDR3 protein: CAIRSGASTDTQYF. The CDR3 DNA is TGTGCCATCAGGAGCGGGGCTAGCACAGATACGCAGTATTTT.

The V call is TRBV7-9, the J call TRBJ1-4, with D uncertain. CDR1 and CDR2 (germline): SEHNR, FQNEAQ (reference sequence). V was cut by 2 bases and J by 1 base, with 11 bases left in between. CDR3 length: 16 residues. CDR3 sequence reads: CASSLLLGRTNEKLFF. Written as DNA, the CDR3 is TGTGCCAGCAGCTTATTATTAGGCAGAACTAATGAAAAACTGTTTTTT.

The genes are TRBV6-5 and TRBJ2-5; TRBD1 aligns across 9 bases. CDR3 length: 15 amino acids. V was clipped by 2 bases and J by 3 bases; unmatched bases: 4. Germline V gene sequence: CDR1 MNHEY, CDR2 SVGAGI. The CDR3 region is CASSYGDRDEETQYF. The CDR3 region has the DNA TGTGCCAGCAGTTACGGGGACAGGGATGAAGAGACCCAGTACTTC.

This clonotype was picked up many times. The chain employs TRBV5-1 and TRBJ2-2, with D possibly being TRBD1 (6 bases). V was pared by 1 base and J by 3 bases, with 10 bases between. Germline loops: CDR1 SGHRS, CDR2 YFSETQ. This CDR3 region has 15 residues. Here the CDR3 DNA reads TGCGCCAGCAGCTTGCAGGGGCCCCACACCGGGGAGCTGTTTTTT. Protein: CASSLQGPHTGELFF. Together with reference TRBV5-1 and TRBJ2-2, the CDR3 gives the full variable domain: KAGVTQTPRYLIKTRGQQVTLSCSPISGHRSVSWYQQTPGQGLQFLFEYFSETQRNKGNFPGRFSGRQFSNSRSEMNVSTLELGDSALYLCASSLQGPHTGELFFGEGSRLTVL.

This clonotype appeared a few times. The CDR3 DNA reads TGTGCCAGCAGGACAGGGCCGTACAATGAGCAGTTCTTC. Translating gives CASRTGPYNEQFF. The V and J genes are TRBV12-3 or TRBV12-4 and TRBJ2-1, with 7 positions matching TRBD1. This CDR3 comprises 13 residues. V shed 6 bases, J shed 4 bases, and the junction held 3 bases outside the gene matches.

There are a few counts of this clonotype. The rearrangement joins TRBV6-2 or TRBV6-3 to TRBJ2-1; 9 nucleotides line up with TRBD1. The germline V gene has CDR1 MNHEY and CDR2 SVGEGT. Trimming removed 5 bases from V and 8 bases from J; junction bases left unmatched: 7. The CDR3 contains 14 residues. In DNA, the CDR3 is TGTGCCAGCAGTAAACAGGGGGCGGGGGATGAGCAGTTCTTC. Protein: CASSKQGAGDEQFF.

This clonotype was counted between two and nine times. The chain is built from TRBV15 and TRBJ2-7; TRBD1 aligns across 10 bases. The V gene end was trimmed by 1 base and the J gene end by 3 bases; junction bases not matched to a gene: 0. Germline CDR1 and CDR2: LNHNV and YYDKDF (reference sequence). The CDR3 covers 14 residues. The CDR3 DNA sequence: TGTGCCACCAGCAGAGGGACAGGGGGCTACGAGCAGTACTTC. Amino acids: CATSRGTGGYEQYF.

In its sample, this clonotype was seen many times. J is TRBJ1-1 and V is TRBV7-3; D gene ambiguous. CDR3 length: 14 amino acids. V was clipped by 3 bases and J by 2 bases, with 10 bases between them. Germline V lookup: CDR1 SGHTA, CDR2 FQGTGA. CDR3 nucleotide sequence: TGTGCCAGCAGCTTGTTAGGAGGAAACACTGAAGCTTTCTTT. This gives the protein CASSLLGGNTEAFF.

CDR3: CASSLDGGAGYGYTF. In nucleotides, the CDR3 is TGTGCCAGCAGCTTAGATGGAGGGGCGGGCTATGGCTACACCTTC. The V call is TRBV11-2, the J call TRBJ1-2; TRBD1 might be the D (5 bases). The CDR3 loop spans 15 amino acids. Germline V gene lookup returns CDR1 SGHAT and CDR2 FQNNGV. The V and J ends lost 0 bases and 4 bases respectively, with 12 bases between them.

This clonotype was observed a few times. The genes are TRBV3-1 and TRBJ1-6; 8 positions agree with TRBD1. V gave up 6 bases and J gave up 9 bases; unmatched junction bases: 4. The CDR3 has 13 residues. Germline-derived CDR1 and CDR2 are LGHDT and YNNKEL (reference sequence). The CDR3, as DNA: TGTGCCAGCAGTCGACAGGGGAGTTCACCCCTCCACTTT. Encoded protein: CASSRQGSSPLHF.

This CDR3 reads CAISESTTGAETEAFF. CDR3 DNA sequence: TGTGCCATCAGTGAGTCGACTACGGGGGCAGAGACTGAAGCTTTCTTT. V is TRBV10-3 and J is TRBJ1-1; D possibly corresponds to TRBD1 (6 bases). Per the germline V gene, CDR1 is ENHRY and CDR2 is SYGVKD. Trimming shortened V by 0 bases and J by 5 bases, and 16 bases separated the two germline ends. The CDR3 consists of 16 residues.

The rearrangement links TRBV4-1 to TRBJ2-3; no clear D gene. V lost 4 bases and J lost 6, with 11 bases in between. The CDR3 has 13 amino acids. The germline V gene has CDR1 MGHRA and CDR2 YSYEKL. The CDR3 here is CASSLWMTDTQYF. As DNA, the CDR3 is TGCGCCAGCAGCCTCTGGATGACGGATACGCAGTATTTT.

This clonotype was picked up a small number of times. J is TRBJ1-4 and V is TRBV29-1; 7 nucleotides align to TRBD1. V trimming: 6 bases; J trimming: 8 bases; junction bases outside the gene matches: 3. In germline, CDR1 is SQVTM, CDR2 ANQGSEA. The CDR3 length is 11 residues. The CDR3 protein is CSVGTVEKLFF. In nucleotides, the CDR3 is TGCAGCGTGGGGACAGTCGAAAAACTGTTTTTT.

This clonotype has more than one count but fewer than ten. V is TRBV15 and J is TRBJ1-4; TRBD1 agrees at 8 bases. The CDR3 totals 15 residues. Per the germline V gene, CDR1 is LNHNV and CDR2 is YYDKDF (reference sequence). Trimming cost V 2 bases and J 4 bases; bases outside gene matches: 3. The CDR3 spells CATSRPTGDNEKLFF. DNA of the CDR3: TGTGCCACCAGCAGACCGACAGGGGATAATGAAAAACTGTTTTTT.